These 12 T cell receptor beta chains were all obtained from the same sample, sequenced in a study of cytomegalovirus exposure and HLA in healthy donors. Both 60 Vbeta primers and 13 Jbeta primers went into the PCR. Clones were sequenced by immunoSEQ multiplex PCR, and TCRdb holds only the in-frame ones, with some missing. The table has approximately 170,000 clones, roughly four fifths seen once; the top ten hold about 1.6%. The source material was PBMCs. The receptors shown here come from a man aged 40-49 years in good health and CMV-seronegative.

This clone was seen once. The rearrangement joins TRBV28 to TRBJ1-2; D not certain. With 5 bases removed from V and 7 bases from J, the gap between germline ends came to 14 bases. The CDR3 covers 13 residues. Germline CDR1 MDHEN, CDR2 SYDVKM. This CDR3 is CASSPLGDRGYTF. The CDR3 coding sequence is TGTGCCAGCAGTCCCCTCGGGGATCGTGGCTACACCTTC.

This chain joins TRBV6-5 and TRBJ2-1; 9 positions match TRBD2. Germline loops: CDR1 MNHEY, CDR2 SVGAGI. CDR3 size: 16 residues. V lost 0 bases to trimming and J lost 10 bases; unmatched junction nucleotides: 10. CDR3 DNA: TGTGCCAGCAGTTACTCGATGGGCGGGAGGGCCAAAGAGCAGTTCTTC. Amino acid sequence: CASSYSMGGRAKEQFF.

With regard to this clone: One junction end does not reproduce the germline sequence, and a read error may be involved. The chain links TRBV5-1 to TRBJ2-6, with D maybe TRBD1 (5 bases). The CDR3 runs to 16 residues. Germline CDR1 and CDR2: SGHRS and YFSETQ. This CDR3 is CASSLQPAPGANGLTF. CDR3 in DNA: TGCGCCAGCAGCTTGCAACCAGCCCCTGGGGCCAACGGCCTGACTTTC.

V is TRBV5-6 and J is TRBJ1-2; a possible D gene is TRBD1 (5 bases). The CDR3 covers 12 residues. Germline-derived CDR1 and CDR2 are SGHDT and YYEEEE. V was clipped by 3 bases and J by 5 bases, with 8 bases between them. Here the CDR3 DNA reads TGTGCCAGCAGCTCTCAGGGTTATGGCTACACCTTC. Translating gives CASSSQGYGYTF.

CDR3 region: CASSYSGGTGRNEQYF. CDR3 nucleotides: TGTGCCAGCAGTTACTCGGGGGGGACAGGGCGAAACGAGCAGTACTTC. The genes are TRBV6-5 and TRBJ2-7; TRBD1 aligns across 9 bases. Germline trimming cut 0 bases from V and 5 bases from J; bases unmatched to any gene: 8. Germline assignment: CDR1 MNHEY and CDR2 SVGAGI. This CDR3 is built from 16 residues.

The DNA for the CDR3 is TGCAGCGTTGCTGAGGGAGAAAAACTGTTTTTT. It yields the protein CSVAEGEKLFF. This chain connects TRBV29-1 to TRBJ1-4; D is ambiguous. Germline assignment: CDR1 SQVTM and CDR2 ANQGSEA. Trimming cost V 4 bases and J 8 bases, with 8 bases left between them. This CDR3 spans 11 amino acids.

The rearrangement links TRBV6-5 to TRBJ1-1; 7 bases align to TRBD1. Germline assignment: CDR1 MNHEY and CDR2 SVGAGI. This CDR3 has 14 residues. The J segment lost 7 bases and the V segment lost 1 base, leaving 6 bases of the junction unmatched. Here the CDR3 reads CASSYYQTGYEAFF. In nucleotides, the CDR3 is TGTGCCAGCAGTTACTATCAGACAGGGTATGAAGCTTTCTTT.

V and J are TRBV19 and TRBJ1-4, with TRBD1 identical over 8 bases. Germline CDR1 and CDR2: LNHDA and SQIVND (reference sequence). The CDR3 is made up of 14 amino acids. With 1 base clipped from V and 5 bases from J, the junction kept 0 bases outside the gene matches. CDR3: CASSIGQGNEKLFF. The CDR3 bases are TGTGCCAGTAGTATAGGACAGGGGAATGAAAAACTGTTTTTT. Full variable domain (rest looked up from reference TRBV19 and TRBJ1-4): DGGITQSPKYLFRKEGQNVTLSCEQNLNHDAMYWYRQDPGQGLRLIYYSQIVNDFQKGDIAEGYSVSREKKESFPLTVTSAQKNPTAFYLCASSIGQGNEKLFFGSGTQLSVL.

The chain carries TRBV5-1 and TRBJ2-5; the match to TRBD2 covers 12 bases. This CDR3 comprises 15 residues. J was trimmed by 3 bases and V by 4 bases; bases with no gene match: 4. Germline CDR1 SGHRS, CDR2 YFSETQ. CDR3 bases: TGCGCCAGCAGCGCGCTAGCGGGAGGGGAAGAGACCCAGTACTTC. Translated: CASSALAGGEETQYF.

This rearrangement joins TRBV18 to TRBJ1-2; 8 bases are a match to TRBD1. This CDR3 spans 16 amino acids. In germline, CDR1 is KGHSH, CDR2 LQKENI. The J segment lost 8 bases and the V segment lost 3 bases, leaving 14 bases of the junction unmatched. DNA of the CDR3: TGTGCCAGCTCACCGGACCGGGACAGGACATCTATCGGCTACACCTTC. Protein product: CASSPDRDRTSIGYTF.

This chain uses TRBV18 with TRBJ2-7, with 7 bases lining up with TRBD2. Germline V CDR1 and CDR2: KGHSH, LQKENI. Losses at the gene ends were 6 bases for V and 4 bases for J; bases not matched to a gene: 12. CDR3 length: 15 amino acids. The CDR3 DNA follows: TGTGCCAGCTCGCTGAGGACTAGACCGCCGTACGAGCAGTACGTC. Protein sequence: CASSLRTRPPYEQYV.

The genes are TRBV5-1 and TRBJ2-1; 8 nucleotides agree with TRBD2. The CDR3 extends over 16 amino acids. Germline CDR1 SGHRS, CDR2 YFSETQ. With V trimmed by 4 bases and J by 3 bases, 9 bases remained unmatched. In nucleotides, the CDR3 is TGCGCCAGCAGCCGCGGGGGGACACTGAACTACAATGAGCAGTTCTTC. Protein sequence: CASSRGGTLNYNEQFF.